The source of this TCR beta chain is a study of T cell responses to AZD1222 COVID-19 vaccine. This table comes from immunoSEQ multiplex PCR, and its TCRdb copy is limited to in-frame clones, with some not included. Found here are 150,000 to 200,000 clones, about nine tenths of them singletons; the top ten hold around 2.5%. Trimming removed 8 bases at V and 0 bases at J, with 16 bases between. This CDR3 spans 17 amino acids. Germline CDR1 and CDR2: KGHDR and SFDVKD. The source material was peripheral blood, sampled on day 0 of MenACWY control vaccination. The sequence derives from an adult in good health. V gene TRBV24-1 combines with J gene TRBJ1-6; the D is unclear. The CDR3 DNA sequence: TGTGCCACCAAAACGTTCTTACGGTGCTCCTATAATTCACCCCTCCACTTT. It translates to CATKTFLRCSYNSPLHF.